The clone carrying this T cell receptor beta chain occurred a few times. Germline V gives CDR1 MGHRA, CDR2 YSYEKL. The CDR3 consists of 17 residues. V gave up 0 bases and J gave up 0 bases; unmatched junction bases: 0. Reverse transcription of all isolated RNA meant that expressed TCRB transcripts were sequenced. Assay used: immunoSEQ multiplex PCR; TCRdb lists only in-frame clones, some missing. Of under 250,000 clones detected, roughly 15% appear once; the ten largest clones hold more than 0.02%. The data belong to a study of beta chain features in type 1 diabetes. This chain joins TRBV4-1 and TRBJ2-2, with 11 bases that match TRBD2. This sequence originates from a woman aged 35 to 49 in good health. The sequencing sample was made of naive CD4+ T cells from blood. CDR3 DNA sequence: TGCGCCAGCAGCCAAGAACTAGCGGGGGCGAACACCGGGGAGCTGTTTTTT. Its protein is CASSQELAGANTGELFF.